The clone carrying this T cell receptor (beta chain) was detected only a few times. Its target is not known. The CDR3 spans 13 residues. CDR1 and CDR2 (germline): KGHDR, SFDVKD. V was clipped by 0 bases and J by 6 bases, with 5 bases between them. This record comes from a study of T-cell reconstitution after alpha-beta-depleted transplantation in children. Points from the study as a whole: The origin of high day-60 TCRbeta diversity in some patients lay in surviving recipient T cells and thymic progenitors. After transplant, at about two months, alpha-beta T cells were reportedly derived from several hundred expanded graft clones. Newly made T cells mostly supplied T-cell counts and diversity one year after transplant.

For TCRbeta, the library was prepared with unique molecular identifiers. MiXCR was run by TCRdb on the PCR reads, yielding one entry per CDR3 protein. The sample lists some 600,000 distinct CDR3 sequences, approximately 13% occurring once. The rearrangement links TRBV24-1 to TRBJ1-5; D remains ambiguous. This specimen consisted of PBMCs, mostly from graft donor cells, obtained 360 days after TCRalphabeta/CD19-depleted stem cell transplant. The origin of this receptor is a male patient between 10 and 17 years old who had a stem cell transplant for acute myeloid leukemia, so the T cells may come from the graft donor. The CDR3 coding sequence is TGTGCCACCAGTGATTTGGGGGTTCAGCCCCAGCATTTT. Translated: CATSDLGVQPQHF.